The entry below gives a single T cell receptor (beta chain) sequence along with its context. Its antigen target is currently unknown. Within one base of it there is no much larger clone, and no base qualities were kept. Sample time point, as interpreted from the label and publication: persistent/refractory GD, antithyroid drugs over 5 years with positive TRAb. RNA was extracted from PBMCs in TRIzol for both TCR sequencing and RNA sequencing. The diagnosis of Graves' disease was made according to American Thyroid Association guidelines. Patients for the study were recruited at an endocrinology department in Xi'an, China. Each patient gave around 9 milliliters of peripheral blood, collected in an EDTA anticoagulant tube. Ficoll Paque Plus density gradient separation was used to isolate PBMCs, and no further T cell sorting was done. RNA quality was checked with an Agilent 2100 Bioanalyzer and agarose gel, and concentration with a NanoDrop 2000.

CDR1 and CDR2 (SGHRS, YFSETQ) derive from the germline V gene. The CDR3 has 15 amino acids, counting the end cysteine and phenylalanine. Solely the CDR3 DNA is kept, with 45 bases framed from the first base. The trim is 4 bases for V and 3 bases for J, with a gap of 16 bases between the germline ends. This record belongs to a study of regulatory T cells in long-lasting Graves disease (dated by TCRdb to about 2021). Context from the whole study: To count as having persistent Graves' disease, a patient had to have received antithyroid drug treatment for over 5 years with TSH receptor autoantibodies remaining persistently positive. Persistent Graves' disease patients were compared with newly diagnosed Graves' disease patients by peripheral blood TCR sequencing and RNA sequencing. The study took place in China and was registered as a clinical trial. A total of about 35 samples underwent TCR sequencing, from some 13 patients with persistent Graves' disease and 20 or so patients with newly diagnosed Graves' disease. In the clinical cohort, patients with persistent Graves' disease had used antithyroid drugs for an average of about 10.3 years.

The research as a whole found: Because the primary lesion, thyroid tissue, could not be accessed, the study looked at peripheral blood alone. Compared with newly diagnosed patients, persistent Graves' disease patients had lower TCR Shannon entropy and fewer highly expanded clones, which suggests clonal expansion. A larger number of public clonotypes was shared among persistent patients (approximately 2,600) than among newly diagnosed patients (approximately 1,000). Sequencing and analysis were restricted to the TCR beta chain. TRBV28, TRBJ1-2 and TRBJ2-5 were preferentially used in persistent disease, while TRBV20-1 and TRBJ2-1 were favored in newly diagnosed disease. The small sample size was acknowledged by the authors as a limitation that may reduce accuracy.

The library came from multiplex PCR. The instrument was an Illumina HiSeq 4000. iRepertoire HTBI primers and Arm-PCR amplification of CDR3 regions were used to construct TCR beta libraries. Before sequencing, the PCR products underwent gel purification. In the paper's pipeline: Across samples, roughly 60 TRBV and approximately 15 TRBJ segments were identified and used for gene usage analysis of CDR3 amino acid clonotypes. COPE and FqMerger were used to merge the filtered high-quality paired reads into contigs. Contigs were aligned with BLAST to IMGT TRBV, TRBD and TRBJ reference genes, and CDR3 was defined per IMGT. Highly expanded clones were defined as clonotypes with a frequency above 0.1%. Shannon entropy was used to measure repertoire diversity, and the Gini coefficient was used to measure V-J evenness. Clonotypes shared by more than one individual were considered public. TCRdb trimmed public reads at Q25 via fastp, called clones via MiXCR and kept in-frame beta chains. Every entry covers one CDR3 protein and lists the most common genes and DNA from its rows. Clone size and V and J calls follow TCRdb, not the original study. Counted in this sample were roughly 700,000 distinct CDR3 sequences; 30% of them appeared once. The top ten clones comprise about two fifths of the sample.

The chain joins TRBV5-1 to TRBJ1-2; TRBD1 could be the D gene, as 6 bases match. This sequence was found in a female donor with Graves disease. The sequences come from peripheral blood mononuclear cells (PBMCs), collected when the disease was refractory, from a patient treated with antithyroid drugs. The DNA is TGCGCCAGCAGCAAGGACAGCAGTCTGGACTATGGCTACACCTTC. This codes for CASSKDSSLDYGYTF.